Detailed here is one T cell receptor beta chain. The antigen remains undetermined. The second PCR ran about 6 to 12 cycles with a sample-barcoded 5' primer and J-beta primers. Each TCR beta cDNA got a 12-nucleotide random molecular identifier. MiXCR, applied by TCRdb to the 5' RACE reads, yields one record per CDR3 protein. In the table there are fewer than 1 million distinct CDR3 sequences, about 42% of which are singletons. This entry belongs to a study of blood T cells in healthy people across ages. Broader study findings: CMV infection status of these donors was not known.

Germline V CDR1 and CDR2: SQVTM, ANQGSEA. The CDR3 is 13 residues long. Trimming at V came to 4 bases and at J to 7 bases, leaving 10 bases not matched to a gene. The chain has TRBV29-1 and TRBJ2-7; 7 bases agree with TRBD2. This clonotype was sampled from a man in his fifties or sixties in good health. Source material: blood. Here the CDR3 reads CSVVELAPTEQYF. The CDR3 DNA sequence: TGCAGCGTTGTAGAACTAGCGCCAACTGAGCAGTACTTC.